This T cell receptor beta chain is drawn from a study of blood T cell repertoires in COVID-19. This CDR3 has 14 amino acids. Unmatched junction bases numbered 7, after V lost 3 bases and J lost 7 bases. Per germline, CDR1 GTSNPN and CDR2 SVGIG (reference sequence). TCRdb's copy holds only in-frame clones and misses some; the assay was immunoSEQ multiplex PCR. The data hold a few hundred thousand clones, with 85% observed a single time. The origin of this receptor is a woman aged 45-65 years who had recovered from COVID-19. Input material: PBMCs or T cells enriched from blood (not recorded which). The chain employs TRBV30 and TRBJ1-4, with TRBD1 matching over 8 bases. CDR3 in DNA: TGTGCCTGGAGCCTCAGGGGGCTGAGTGAAAAACTGTTTTTT. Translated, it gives CAWSLRGLSEKLFF.